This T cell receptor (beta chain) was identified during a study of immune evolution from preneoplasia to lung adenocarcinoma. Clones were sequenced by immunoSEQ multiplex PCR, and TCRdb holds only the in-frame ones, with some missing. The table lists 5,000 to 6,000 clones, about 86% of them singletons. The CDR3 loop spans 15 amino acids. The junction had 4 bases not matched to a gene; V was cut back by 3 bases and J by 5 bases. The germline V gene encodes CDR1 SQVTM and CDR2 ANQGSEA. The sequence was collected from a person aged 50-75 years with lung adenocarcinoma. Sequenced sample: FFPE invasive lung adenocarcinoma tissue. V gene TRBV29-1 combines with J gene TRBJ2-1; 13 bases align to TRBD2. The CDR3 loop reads CSVDRTSGRNNEQFF. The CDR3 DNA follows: TGCAGCGTTGACCGGACTAGCGGGAGAAACAATGAGCAGTTCTTC.